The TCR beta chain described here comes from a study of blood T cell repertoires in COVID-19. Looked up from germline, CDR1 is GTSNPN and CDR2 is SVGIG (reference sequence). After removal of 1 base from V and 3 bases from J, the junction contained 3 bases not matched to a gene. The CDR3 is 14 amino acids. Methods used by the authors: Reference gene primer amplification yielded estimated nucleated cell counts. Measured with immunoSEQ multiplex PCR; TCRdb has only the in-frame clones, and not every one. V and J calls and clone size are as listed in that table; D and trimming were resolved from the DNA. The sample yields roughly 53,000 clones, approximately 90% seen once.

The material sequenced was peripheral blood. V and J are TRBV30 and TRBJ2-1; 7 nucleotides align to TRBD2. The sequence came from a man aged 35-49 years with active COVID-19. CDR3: CAWSASGIYNEQFF. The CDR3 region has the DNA TGTGCCTGGAGTGCTAGCGGAATCTACAATGAGCAGTTCTTC.